One T cell receptor (beta chain) is described in this entry. Its antigen is not known. The study ran its PCR with 60 Vbeta and 13 Jbeta primers. Assay used: immunoSEQ multiplex PCR; TCRdb lists only in-frame clones, some missing. Of roughly 290,000 clones listed, 80% were seen once; the top ten hold about 0.28%. The source of the sample is a study of cytomegalovirus exposure and HLA in healthy donors. At the level of the study: The study's early data release held about 85 million unique TCRs from HLA-typed donors.

The study, taken as a whole, reports: Earlier analysis found most TCR beta V segments productive about 87% or about 30% of the time. Most TCR sequences were seen very rarely across donors, but some public TCRs occurred in many. In a later analysis, at a false discovery rate of 0.05, about 17,000 TCR beta sequences matched HLA alleles.

The ends were cut back, 6 bases at V and 1 base at J, with 9 bases in the middle. Germline assignment: CDR1 MNHEY and CDR2 SVGAGI. This CDR3 is built from 14 residues. This receptor was taken from a girl between 2 and 10 years old in good health and CMV-seronegative. This chain uses TRBV6-5 with TRBJ2-2, with D perhaps TRBD1 (6 bases). The sequenced material came from PBMCs. DNA of the CDR3: TGTGCCAGCAGCTCGGGACAGAACACCGGGGAGCTGTTTTTT. Its protein product is CASSSGQNTGELFF.